This TCR beta chain was documented in a study of PD-1 blockade in classical Hodgkin lymphoma. This table comes from immunoSEQ multiplex PCR, and its TCRdb copy is limited to in-frame clones, with some not included. The sample holds about 33,000 clones, 70% to 80% seen once. Broader study findings: Compared with baseline, CD4+ but not CD8+ TCR diversity had risen significantly by C4D1.

CDR1 is SEHNR and CDR2 is FQNEAQ in the germline V gene (reference sequence). This CDR3 spans 13 amino acids. With 4 bases removed from V and 7 bases from J, the gap between germline ends came to 13 bases. Time point noted: cycle 4 day 1 (C4D1), after about 6 weeks of nivolumab. Relapses following autologous stem cell transplantation were seen in all patients, with brentuximab vedotin exposure varying. As concerns this clone: The target antigen is unknown.

The sequences come from peripheral blood mononuclear cells (PBMCs), collected before the fourth cycle of nivolumab. This sequence was found in a human donor with classical Hodgkin lymphoma. The V call is TRBV7-9, the J call TRBJ1-1; TRBD1 is a possible D gene (5 bases). The CDR3 protein is CASSSTLGVEAFF. In DNA, the CDR3 is TGTGCCAGCAGCTCTACCTTAGGGGTTGAAGCTTTCTTT. The variable domain in full, completed from reference TRBV7-9 and TRBJ1-1, reads DTGVSQNPRHKITKRGQNVTFRCDPISEHNRLYWYRQTLGQGPEFLTYFQNEAQLEKSRLLSDRFSAERPKGSFSTLEIQRTEQGDSAMYLCASSSTLGVEAFFGQGTRLTVV.